Described below is a single T cell receptor beta chain sequence and its context. Antigen: not known. These data originate in a study of long-term antiretroviral therapy in people with HIV. Investigators performed immunoSEQ version v3.0 at survey level. The protocol was immunoSEQ multiplex PCR, while the TCRdb copy is restricted to in-frame clones and leaves out a portion. The table shows around 35,000 clones, with more than 95% occurring only once. Samples held 1-10 million cryopreserved PBMC, and DNA extraction followed. Germline values: CDR1 GTSNPN, CDR2 SVGIG (reference sequence). Trimming pared 3 bases from V and 4 bases from J, leaving 5 bases between. The CDR3 runs 11 residues. Study-wide findings and caveats: Clonal populations expanded prior to ART predominated within the repertoire at all time points. Relative to transplant donor controls, diversity remained lower despite increasing after ART. The study found narrower CDR3 length ranges in HIV repertoires than in controls.

The sequencing used unsorted PBMCs, collected 6.9 years after starting antiretroviral therapy. The sequence was obtained from a man younger than 45 with HIV. This sequence joins TRBV30 and TRBJ2-3; TRBD2 might be the D (5 bases). CDR3 bases: TGTGCCTGGAGCGGGGCAGATACGCAGTATTTT. Translated, it gives CAWSGADTQYF.